Below, 22 T cell receptor beta chains from the same sample are listed, as sequenced in a study of early T cells in non-severe SARS-CoV-2 infection. TCRdb re-called the 5' RACE reads through MiXCR, storing one row per CDR3 protein. The repertoire includes tens of thousands of distinct CDR3 sequences, around 7% of them detected once, and 2.5% to 3% sits in the top ten. The sequencing sample was made of whole blood. The origin of the receptors is an adult who was a healthcare worker with PCR-confirmed SARS-CoV-2 infection or an uninfected control (not recorded which).

This clonotype was counted a few times. J is TRBJ2-1 and V is TRBV12-3 or TRBV12-4; D unresolved. The length of the CDR3 is 15 residues. V lost 5 bases and J 0 bases, leaving 11 bases between the germline ends. The CDR3 coding sequence is TGTGCCAGCAGTCTACTAAGGAGCTCCTACAATGAGCAGTTCTTC. Translation: CASSLLRSSYNEQFF.

Many counts were recorded for this clonotype. V usage is TRBV6-1 and J usage is TRBJ1-6; 9 nucleotides line up with TRBD1. This CDR3 spans 16 amino acids. Trimming removed 2 bases from V and 5 bases from J; junction bases left unmatched: 4. From germline, CDR1 is MNHNS and CDR2 SASEGT. CDR3 amino acids: CASSEQGTGNNSPLHF. CDR3 coding DNA: TGTGCCAGCAGTGAACAAGGGACAGGGAATAATTCACCCCTCCACTTT.

This clonotype was seen repeatedly, ten times or more. The rearrangement joins TRBV5-6 to TRBJ1-1; D gene uncertain. Trimming removed 4 bases at V and 1 base at J, with 11 bases between. The CDR3 contains 14 residues. Germline CDR1 reads SGHDT; CDR2 reads YYEEEE. This chain's CDR3 is CASSIGRGNTEAFF. DNA of the CDR3: TGTGCCAGCAGCATAGGACGGGGGAACACTGAAGCTTTCTTT.

The CDR3 sequence is CASSYSLRSYGYTF. CDR3 DNA sequence: TGTGCCAGCAGTTACTCTCTTCGGAGTTATGGCTACACCTTC. This chain connects TRBV6-5 to TRBJ1-2; D ambiguous. Deletions cut 0 bases from V and 5 bases from J, with 10 bases between. Germline CDR1 MNHEY, CDR2 SVGAGI. This CDR3 has 14 residues.

This clonotype was detected many times. This rearrangement joins TRBV6-1 to TRBJ2-4; 7 positions match TRBD2. The CDR3 totals 13 residues. Germline V gives CDR1 MNHNS, CDR2 SASEGT. The trim removed 4 bases at V and 6 bases at J, leaving 3 bases unmatched. The CDR3 region has the DNA TGTGCCAGCAGTGTCCGGGAGGCAAACATTCAGTACTTC. It encodes CASSVREANIQYF.

In its sample, this clonotype was seen many times. The rearrangement uses TRBV7-2 and TRBJ1-2; D is possibly TRBD1 (5 bases). V lost 3 bases and J lost 4, with 12 bases in between. Germline assignment: CDR1 SGHTA and CDR2 FQGNSA. The CDR3 length is 14 residues. The CDR3 sequence: CASSLSQGAYGYTF. The CDR3 DNA reads TGTGCCAGCAGCTTGAGTCAGGGCGCCTATGGCTACACCTTC.

This clonotype was recorded at least ten times. The chain employs TRBV20-1 and TRBJ2-7, with TRBD2 matching over 11 bases. CDR3 length: 16 residues. Trimming removed 5 bases from V and 3 bases from J; junction bases left unmatched: 12. Germline CDR1 DFQATT, CDR2 SNEGSKA (reference sequence). CDR3 protein: CSAFGLAGGQYYEQYF. CDR3 DNA: TGCAGTGCTTTCGGGCTAGCGGGAGGCCAATACTACGAGCAGTACTTC.

The gene calls are TRBV6-6 and TRBJ2-5; perhaps TRBD1 as D (6 bases). Trimming took 8 bases from V and 5 from J, leaving 15 bases between them. CDR3 size: 13 residues. Germline V gene sequence: CDR1 MNHNY, CDR2 SVGAGI (reference sequence). The DNA for the CDR3 is TGTGCCAGCTCTACAGGGTTCGTGGAGACCCAGTACTTC. Amino acids: CASSTGFVETQYF.

The chain recombines TRBV29-1 with TRBJ2-1; 14 positions agree with TRBD2. The CDR3 totals 19 residues. V shed 0 bases and J 8 bases; nucleotides not matched to a gene: 15. The germline V gene has CDR1 SQVTM and CDR2 ANQGSEA. This chain's CDR3 is CSVEDYGTSGSRAEDEQFF. The CDR3 coding sequence is TGCAGCGTTGAAGATTACGGGACTAGCGGGAGTAGGGCTGAGGATGAGCAGTTCTTC.

This clonotype was recorded at least ten times. The chain couples TRBV30 to TRBJ2-7; 7 positions match TRBD1. Germline V gene data show CDR1 as GTSNPN and CDR2 as SVGIG (reference sequence). This CDR3 contains 12 residues. Trimming cost V 5 bases and J 2 bases; bases outside gene matches: 3. This CDR3 reads CAWGDSPYEQYF. The CDR3 DNA sequence: TGTGCCTGGGGGGACAGCCCCTACGAGCAGTACTTC.

The rearrangement uses TRBV20-1 and TRBJ1-4; TRBD1 might be the D (6 bases). CDR1 and CDR2 from the germline V gene are DFQATT and SNEGSKA (reference sequence). The CDR3 runs to 15 residues. V was shortened by 5 bases and J by 7 bases, with 20 bases between the two germline ends. In DNA form, the CDR3 reads TGCAGTGCTCCTCCGACAGGCCGGATGGGTGAAAAACTGTTTTTT. Translating it yields CSAPPTGRMGEKLFF.

The table lists this clonotype with many counts. The chain has TRBV29-1 and TRBJ1-2; D is unclear. V was shortened by 6 bases and J by 0 bases, with 17 bases between the two germline ends. CDR1 and CDR2 (germline): SQVTM, ANQGSEA. The CDR3 covers 15 residues. CDR3 in DNA: TGCAGCGTCGGCCCGACGGGCCCAACTAACTATGGCTACACCTTC. As protein: CSVGPTGPTNYGYTF.

This clonotype was recorded at least ten times. The gene calls are TRBV5-1 and TRBJ2-3; D not certain. The CDR3 has 13 residues. Trimming left V 1 base short and J 4 bases short, with 7 bases between. CDR1 and CDR2 from the germline V gene are SGHRS and YFSETQ. Here the CDR3 reads CASSLYGADTQYF. The CDR3 DNA is TGCGCCAGCAGCTTGTATGGGGCAGATACGCAGTATTTT.

This clonotype was observed at least ten times. CDR3 protein: CASGRGGEGYTF. For the CDR3, the DNA is TGTGCCAGCGGTCGTGGGGGCGAGGGCTACACCTTC. The chain has TRBV6-1 and TRBJ1-2, with D maybe TRBD1 (6 bases). The CDR3 is made up of 12 amino acids. V lost 8 bases to trimming and J lost 8 bases, with 15 bases between them. Germline CDR1 MNHNS, CDR2 SASEGT.

This clonotype was counted ten times or more. The rearrangement joins TRBV24-1 to TRBJ1-2; possible D gene TRBD1, 5 bases. Germline V lookup: CDR1 KGHDR, CDR2 SFDVKD. Trimming pared 3 bases from V and 8 bases from J, leaving 24 bases between. The CDR3 covers 17 residues. The CDR3 sequence: CATSDTPRAQGWGGYTF. The CDR3 nucleotides are TGTGCCACCAGTGATACCCCAAGGGCGCAGGGATGGGGCGGCTACACCTTC.

The table lists this clonotype with many counts. V usage is TRBV25-1 and J usage is TRBJ2-7, with D possibly matching TRBD2 (5 bases). CDR1 is MGHDK, CDR2 SYGVNS, per germline. The CDR3 loop spans 14 amino acids. V was cut by 2 bases and J by 0 bases, with 8 bases left in between. The CDR3 nucleotides are TGTGCCAGCAGTGAAGCAGGACTCTCCTACGAGCAGTACTTC. Protein: CASSEAGLSYEQYF.

Ten or more counts support this clonotype. The CDR3 coding sequence is TGTGCCAGCTCACTCGGTAGGAGGGACTACGAGCAGTACTTC. Translation gives CASSLGRRDYEQYF. The rearrangement uses TRBV6-5 and TRBJ2-7, with D tentatively TRBD2 (6 bases). This CDR3 region has 14 residues. Per the germline V gene, CDR1 is MNHEY and CDR2 is SVGAGI. V dropped 8 bases and J dropped 3 bases, with 17 bases sitting between them.

This clonotype has at least ten counts. V usage is TRBV19 and J usage is TRBJ2-2; D not certain. There are 13 residues in the CDR3. The V gene's germline CDR1 is LNHDA and CDR2 SQIVND (reference sequence). The V end was cut by 5 bases, the J end by 1 base, with 5 bases between. The DNA for the CDR3 is TGTGCCAGTAGTTTAGTGAACACCGGGGAGCTGTTTTTT. Translated: CASSLVNTGELFF.

Many counts were recorded for this clonotype. V usage is TRBV28 and J usage is TRBJ2-2; D not certain. Trimming cost V 4 bases and J 2 bases, with 5 bases left between them. This CDR3 contains 13 residues. Germline V gene data show CDR1 as MDHEN and CDR2 as SYDVKM. The CDR3 loop is CASSSINTGELFF. The CDR3 nucleotides read TGTGCCAGCAGTTCGATTAACACCGGGGAGCTGTTTTTT.

This clonotype was observed a few times. The chain uses TRBV5-4 and TRBJ2-2, with 11 nucleotides matching TRBD2. V trimming: 2 bases; J trimming: 5 bases; junction bases outside the gene matches: 8. The V gene's germline CDR1 is SGHNT and CDR2 YYREEE (reference sequence). The CDR3 extends over 17 amino acids. CDR3 DNA: TGTGCCAGCAGCTTTATAGCGGGAGGGCCCGGGACCGGGGAGCTGTTTTTT. This gives the protein CASSFIAGGPGTGELFF.

This clonotype has a count of ten or more. The gene calls are TRBV7-6 and TRBJ1-2; D call uncertain. Germline values: CDR1 SGHVS, CDR2 FNYEAQ. This CDR3 comprises 15 residues. V lost 1 base and J lost 3, with 12 bases in between. The DNA for the CDR3 is TGTGCCAGCAGCTTAGGGGGTAGTGGGGACTATGGCTACACCTTC. Protein sequence: CASSLGGSGDYGYTF.

The chain uses TRBV7-3 and TRBJ2-2, with 10 bases aligning to TRBD2. The CDR3 sequence is 17 residues long. Trimming cost V 0 bases and J 2 bases; bases outside gene matches: 3. Germline assignment: CDR1 SGHTA and CDR2 FQGTGA. DNA of the CDR3: TGTGCCAGCAGCTTAACCGGACTAGCGGTTAACACCGGGGAGCTGTTTTTT. Amino acid sequence: CASSLTGLAVNTGELFF.